This T cell receptor (beta chain) is from a study of blood T cells in healthy people across ages (dated by TCRdb to between 2014 and 2017). Describing the broader study: In model experiments, roughly one uniquely barcoded TCR beta cDNA molecule per two T cells was captured by template switching. Age-related changes in TCR beta repertoire diversity were measured in the study by deep sequencing normalized with unique cDNA molecular identifiers. The donors were split into four age groups: young (average around 15 years), middle-aged (roughly 40), aged (approximately 60) and long-lived (approximately 80). Using the same blood draw, the study looked at two additional independent replicas of 1 million unique cDNA reads for two donors, one aged 18 to 29 and the other aged 80 or older.

The investigation overall reported the following: Compared with the aged group, the long-lived group had more naive CD4+ T cells, fewer expanded clones and increased TCR diversity, suggesting age selection. The CMV infection status of donors was not known, potentially confounding age-related changes in expanded clonotypes. As age increased, observed TCR beta diversity per million T cells dropped in a roughly linear way, and a significant reduction was already evident by age roughly 36. Estimates of total diversity from one million sequenced T cells were regarded as lower bounds and underestimates. Because profiling used bulk unsorted PBMCs, naive and antigen-experienced compartments could not be compared conclusively. The percentage of naive T cells measured by flow cytometry correlated strongly with observed TCR beta diversity.

The protocol used for the library was 5' RACE. TCRdb lists the instrument as Illumina HiSeq 2500. A second PCR of about 6 to 11 cycles was performed with a sample-barcoded 5' primer and a J-beta primer mix. A template-switch 5' adaptor carrying 12 random nucleotides introduced a unique molecular identifier onto each TCR beta cDNA molecule. Each sample yielded at least 2.5 million CDR3-containing paired-end reads. First-strand cDNA was synthesized from all RNA with the Mint cDNA synthesis kit, primed by a TRBC-specific oligonucleotide. All cDNA was treated with uracil-DNA glycosylase and then went through a first 18-cycle PCR with the universal primers M1SS and BC2_uni_R. The original methods were these. Normalization of each sample was performed by random selection of 1 million high-quality reads, each carrying a distinct molecular identifier. Reads sharing molecular identifiers were discarded rather than binned into consensus sequences. MiTCR, set to a Q25 quality threshold and the strictest error-elimination algorithm, was used for CDR3 identification, clonotype clustering and error correction. A nonparametric unseen species model with Euler transformation was used to estimate a lower bound on total TCR beta diversity. TCRdb reran the public reads through fastp at Q25 and MiXCR, keeping productive beta chains. Each entry is one CDR3 protein sequence, shown with its most common DNA and genes. TCRdb's processing, not the authors', yielded these V and J calls. This sample holds 600,000 to 1,000,000 distinct CDR3 sequences; 20% to 25% were observed only once. The ten largest clones add up to under 4% of the sample.

From the cysteine through the phenylalanine, the CDR3 covers 15 amino acids. Only the CDR3 DNA stays, 45 bases, in frame from base 1. Looking up the germline V gene (reference sequence) yields CDR1 LNHDA and CDR2 SQIVND. With regard to this clonotype: Its antigen target is currently unknown. The sample holds no much larger clone one base away, and base qualities are not on file.

The roughly 38 donors, aged 6 to 90 years, were systemically healthy Caucasian individuals from Russia. Approximately 10 milliliters of peripheral blood were collected from each donor into EDTA-treated Vacutainer tubes. Ficoll-Paque density-gradient centrifugation was used to isolate PBMCs, with at least 7 million per sample. Trizol reagent was used to extract total RNA from PBMCs, with at least 6 micrograms per sample. For every donor, an aliquot of PBMCs went through flow cytometry to measure the percentages of naive CD45RAhigh/CD27high T cells. This same sample was also part of a study on T cells of mothers and their children. The second study, in turn, reports: Donors were nine systemically healthy Caucasian individuals: three mothers and their six children. cDNA synthesis used all of the extracted RNA, with approximately 1.4 ug of RNA in each 15 ul reaction. In the second PCR, the M1S primer added sample barcodes and 2-4 random nucleotides. Over 8.5 million TCR beta CDR3 reads came from each mother, compared with several million reads from each child. Thymic selection similarly shapes TCR recombination output in related and unrelated pairs, with minor effect from inherited differences. Normalized repertoire overlap in related mother-child pairs was always slightly higher than in unrelated mother-child pairs, but the difference was never significant. With a sensitivity of about 100 clones per million clonotypes, no persistent microchimeric T cell clones were detected. In the study, deep NGS was used to compare the TCR beta repertoires of mothers and children, and features distinguishing related mother-child pairs from unrelated individuals were sought. The mean age was roughly 36 +/- 4 years for the mothers and about 10 +/- 4 years for the children. After adapters were ligated using NEBNext reagents, the libraries underwent 100+100 nt paired-end sequencing on an Illumina HiSeq 2000. To prevent cross-contamination, the mother and child libraries were prepared one month apart and sequenced in separate runs. For each donor, somewhere between about 450,000 and 2,000,000 distinct TCR beta clonotypes were identified. Naive TCR beta clonotypes were estimated from low-frequency clonotypes matched to each donor's FACS-determined naive share, without sorting.

The chain is assembled from TRBV19 and TRBJ2-1, with the D gene call left open. The assigned J gene may be wrong: the sequence end matches TRBJ2-5 better. What was sequenced was blood. This TCR derives from a boy between 5 and 17 years old in good health. The nucleotide sequence reads as follows: TGTGCCAGTAGTACTTTCGACTCGAGAATCGAGACCCAGTACTTC. This translates into CASSTFDSRIETQYF.